This T cell receptor beta chain was documented in a study of T cells in Graves' hyperthyroidism and ophthalmopathy. J gave up 2 bases and V 6 bases, and 7 bases lay outside the gene matches. The length of the CDR3 is 15 residues. Germline CDR1 and CDR2: SGHAT and FQNNGV. The TCR beta CDR3 regions underwent amplification using RNA transcripts as the source. The primer set for the first-round RT-PCR of the TCR CDR3 was HTBI. MiXCR, run by TCRdb on the multiplex PCR reads, gives a single entry per CDR3 protein. Of some 270,000 distinct CDR3 sequences listed, about 14% are singletons. Sequencing was performed on blood. This sequence was found in a woman aged 30 to 39 with Graves' hyperthyroidism that later progressed to Graves' ophthalmopathy. This chain joins TRBV11-2 and TRBJ2-7; 10 nucleotides agree with TRBD1. CDR3 sequence: CASRRPGQGPYEQYF. CDR3 coding DNA: TGTGCCAGCAGACGTCCGGGACAGGGGCCCTACGAGCAGTACTTC. Supplemented by reference TRBV11-2 and TRBJ2-7, the full variable domain reads EAGVAQSPRYKIIEKRQSVAFWCNPISGHATLYWYQQILGQGPKLLIQFQNNGVVDDSQLPKDRFSAERLKGVDSTLKIQPAKLEDSAVYLCASRRPGQGPYEQYFGPGTRLTVT.